Sequencing of this TCR beta chain was carried out in a study of CD8+CD57+ T cells in acquired aplastic anemia. Across the whole study: The mean DNA yield obtained from sorted CD4+ and CD8+ cells came to around 3 ug. Study-wide results and caveats: The same twenty-nine CD8+ CDR3 sequences occurred in patients and in controls.

Trimming took 4 bases from V and 0 from J, leaving 18 bases between them. From germline, CDR1 is LNHDA and CDR2 SQIVND (reference sequence). The CDR3 has 17 amino acids. Of note for this clonotype: Its antigen is as yet unknown. A read error may be the cause here, since a much bigger clone is one base away. Since no conserved phenylalanine or tryptophan closes the CDR3, a read error is the likely cause.

An expansion of CD8+CD57+ cells by flow cytometry had been shown in patients chosen for sequencing. Receipt of therapy had not occurred in any patient by the time of blood sampling. CDR3 and TCR beta VDJ profiling relied on genomic DNA as the template. TCRdb reprocessed the reads with MiXCR, giving one entry per CDR3 protein. This sample carries 100,000 to 150,000 distinct CDR3 sequences, less than 50% of them seen once, and the ten largest clones take under 3%. The sequence derives from a human donor with aplastic anemia. The gene calls are TRBV19 and TRBJ1-2; D is perhaps TRBD1 (5 bases). Sample: sorted CD4+, CD8+, or CD8+CD57+ T cells (not recorded which) from PBMCs. The CDR3 DNA sequence: TGTGCCAGTAGTACTCGACAGCGAATAACAACTAACTATGGCTACACCTCC. This gives the protein CASSTRQRITTNYGYTS.